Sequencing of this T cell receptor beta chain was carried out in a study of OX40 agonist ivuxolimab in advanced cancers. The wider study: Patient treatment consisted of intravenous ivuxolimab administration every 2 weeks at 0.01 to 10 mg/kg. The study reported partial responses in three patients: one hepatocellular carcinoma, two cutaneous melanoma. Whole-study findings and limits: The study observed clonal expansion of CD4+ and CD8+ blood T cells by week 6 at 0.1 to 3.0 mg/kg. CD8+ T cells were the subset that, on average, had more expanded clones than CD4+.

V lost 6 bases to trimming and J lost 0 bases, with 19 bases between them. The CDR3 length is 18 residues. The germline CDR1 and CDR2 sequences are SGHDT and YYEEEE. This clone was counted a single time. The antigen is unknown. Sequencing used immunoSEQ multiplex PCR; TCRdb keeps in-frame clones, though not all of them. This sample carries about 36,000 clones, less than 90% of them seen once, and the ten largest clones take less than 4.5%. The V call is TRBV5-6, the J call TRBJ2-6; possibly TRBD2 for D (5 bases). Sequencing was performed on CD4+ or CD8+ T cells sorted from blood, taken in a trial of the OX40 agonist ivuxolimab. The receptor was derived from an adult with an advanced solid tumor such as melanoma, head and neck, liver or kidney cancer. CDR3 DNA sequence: TGTGCCAGCATCGATTCGGGGTTTGGGAGCTCTGGGGCCAACGTCCTGACTTTC. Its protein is CASIDSGFGSSGANVLTF.